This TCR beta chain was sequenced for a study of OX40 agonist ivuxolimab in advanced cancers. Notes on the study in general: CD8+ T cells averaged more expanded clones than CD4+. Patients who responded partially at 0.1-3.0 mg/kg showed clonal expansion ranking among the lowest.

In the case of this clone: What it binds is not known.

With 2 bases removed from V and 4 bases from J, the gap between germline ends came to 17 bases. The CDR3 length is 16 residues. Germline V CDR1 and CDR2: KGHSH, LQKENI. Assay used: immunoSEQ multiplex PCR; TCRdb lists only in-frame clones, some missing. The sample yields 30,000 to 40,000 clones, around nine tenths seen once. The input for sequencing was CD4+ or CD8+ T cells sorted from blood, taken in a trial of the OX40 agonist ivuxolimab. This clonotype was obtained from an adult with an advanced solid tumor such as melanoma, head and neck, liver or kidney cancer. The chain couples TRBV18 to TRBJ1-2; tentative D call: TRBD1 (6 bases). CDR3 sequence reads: CASSPTGTSLPYGYTF. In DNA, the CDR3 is TGTGCCAGCTCACCAACCGGGACATCCCTTCCCTATGGCTACACCTTC.